One T cell receptor (beta chain) is described in this entry. Its antigen is undetermined. The primer mix had 60 Vbeta and 13 Jbeta primers. Some clones are missing from TCRdb's copy, which holds only in-frame ones; the method was immunoSEQ multiplex PCR. In the table there are almost 70,000 clones, more than 60% of which are singletons. This entry belongs to a study of cytomegalovirus exposure and HLA in healthy donors. Study-wide findings and caveats: Most of the TCR beta V segments (in an earlier analysis) were productive either about 90% or about 30% of the time. Sequencing likely produced, as an artifact, a cluster of highly shared sequence variants.

This CDR3 has 14 amino acids. CDR1 SGHTA and CDR2 FQGNSA come from the germline V gene. Trimming cost V 5 bases and J 4 bases; bases outside gene matches: 2. The chain has TRBV7-2 and TRBJ1-3, with 10 bases aligning to TRBD1. Input material: PBMCs. The receptor's source is a male donor in good health and CMV-seropositive. CDR3 residues: CASSGDRGGNTIYF. Here the CDR3 DNA reads TGTGCCAGCAGCGGGGACAGGGGAGGAAACACCATATATTTT. Filled out from reference TRBV7-2 and TRBJ1-3, the complete variable domain reads GAGVSQSPSNKVTEKGKDVELRCDPISGHTALYWYRQSLGQGLEFLIYFQGNSAPDKSGLPSDRFSAERTGGSVSTLTIQRTQQEDSAVYLCASSGDRGGNTIYFGEGSWLTVV.